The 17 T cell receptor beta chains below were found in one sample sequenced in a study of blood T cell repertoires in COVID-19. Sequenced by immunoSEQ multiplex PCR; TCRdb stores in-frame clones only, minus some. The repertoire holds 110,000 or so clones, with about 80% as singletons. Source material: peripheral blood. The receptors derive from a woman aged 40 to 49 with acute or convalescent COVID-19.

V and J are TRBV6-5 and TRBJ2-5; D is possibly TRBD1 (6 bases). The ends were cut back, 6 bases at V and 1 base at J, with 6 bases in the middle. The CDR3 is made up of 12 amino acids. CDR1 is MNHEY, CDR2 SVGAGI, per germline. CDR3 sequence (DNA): TGTGCCAGCAGCAGGGGCCAAGAGACCCAGTACTTC. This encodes CASSRGQETQYF.

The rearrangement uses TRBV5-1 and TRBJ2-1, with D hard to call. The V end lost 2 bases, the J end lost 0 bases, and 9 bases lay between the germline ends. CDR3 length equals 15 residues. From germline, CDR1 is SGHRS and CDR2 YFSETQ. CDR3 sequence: CASSFTGYSYNEQFF. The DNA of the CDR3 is TGCGCCAGCAGCTTCACGGGTTACTCCTACAATGAGCAGTTCTTC.

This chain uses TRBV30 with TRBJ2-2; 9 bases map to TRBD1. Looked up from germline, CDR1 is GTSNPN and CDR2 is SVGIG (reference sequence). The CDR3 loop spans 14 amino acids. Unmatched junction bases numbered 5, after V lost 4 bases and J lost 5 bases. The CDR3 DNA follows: TGTGCCTGGATACGACAGGGGGGAACCGGGGAGCTGTTTTTT. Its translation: CAWIRQGGTGELFF.

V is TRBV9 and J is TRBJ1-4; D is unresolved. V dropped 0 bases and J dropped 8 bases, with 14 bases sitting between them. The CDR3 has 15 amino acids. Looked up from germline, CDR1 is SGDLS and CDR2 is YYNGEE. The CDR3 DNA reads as TGTGCCAGCAGCGTAGTCGACGGACTCGGGGAAAAACTGTTTTTT. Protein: CASSVVDGLGEKLFF.

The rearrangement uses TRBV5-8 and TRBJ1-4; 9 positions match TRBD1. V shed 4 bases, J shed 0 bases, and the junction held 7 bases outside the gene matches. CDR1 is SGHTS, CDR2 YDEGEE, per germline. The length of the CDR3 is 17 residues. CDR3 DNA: TGTGCCAGCAGCCCCGGACAGGGGTTTGCAACTAATGAAAAACTGTTTTTT. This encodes CASSPGQGFATNEKLFF.

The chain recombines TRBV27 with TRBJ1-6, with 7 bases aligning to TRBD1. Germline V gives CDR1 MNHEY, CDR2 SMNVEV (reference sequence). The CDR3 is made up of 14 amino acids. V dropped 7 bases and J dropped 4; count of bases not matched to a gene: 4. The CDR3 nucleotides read TGTGCCAGCAAACCGGGACAGTATAATTCACCCCTCCACTTT. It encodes CASKPGQYNSPLHF.

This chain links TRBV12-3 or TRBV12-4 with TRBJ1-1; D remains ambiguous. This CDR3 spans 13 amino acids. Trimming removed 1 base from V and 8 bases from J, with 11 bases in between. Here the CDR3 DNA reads TGTGCCAGCAGTTTAGTGAAGCCCGAGGAAGCTTTCTTT. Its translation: CASSLVKPEEAFF.

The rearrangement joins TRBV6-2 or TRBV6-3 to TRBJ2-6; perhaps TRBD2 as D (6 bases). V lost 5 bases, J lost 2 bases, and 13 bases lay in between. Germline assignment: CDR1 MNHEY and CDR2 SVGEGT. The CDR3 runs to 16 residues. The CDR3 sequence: CASSPHGGAGANVLTF. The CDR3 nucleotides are TGTGCCAGCAGTCCGCATGGAGGGGCTGGGGCCAACGTCCTGACTTTC.

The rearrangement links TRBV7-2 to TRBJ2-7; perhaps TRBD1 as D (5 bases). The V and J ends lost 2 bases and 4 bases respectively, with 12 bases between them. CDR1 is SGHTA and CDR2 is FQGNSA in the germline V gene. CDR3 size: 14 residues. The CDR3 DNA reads TGTGCCAGCAGCTTACGACAGTCAGTATACGAGCAGTACTTC. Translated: CASSLRQSVYEQYF.

CDR3 nucleotides: TGTGCTAGTGGTCTCATTGAGCAGCCCCAGCATTTT. Its translation: CASGLIEQPQHF. The V gene is TRBV12-5, the J gene TRBJ1-5; no reliable D call. Germline V gene sequence: CDR1 LGHNT, CDR2 FRNRAP. The germline V and J ends were trimmed by 5 bases and 7 bases, with 9 bases remaining between them. The CDR3 runs to 12 residues. Using reference TRBV12-5 and TRBJ1-5 for the parts outside the CDR3, the full variable domain is DARVTQTPRHKVTEMGQEVTMRCQPILGHNTVFWYRQTMMQGLELLAYFRNRAPLDDSGMPKDRFSAEMPDATLATLKIQPSEPRDSAVYFCASGLIEQPQHFGDGTRLSIL.

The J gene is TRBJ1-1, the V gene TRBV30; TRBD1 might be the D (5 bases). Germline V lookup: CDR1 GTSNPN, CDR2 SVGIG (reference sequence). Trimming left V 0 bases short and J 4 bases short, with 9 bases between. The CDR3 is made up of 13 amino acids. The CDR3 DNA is TGTGCCTGGAGTGTAGGCAGGGTCACTGAAGCTTTCTTT. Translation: CAWSVGRVTEAFF.

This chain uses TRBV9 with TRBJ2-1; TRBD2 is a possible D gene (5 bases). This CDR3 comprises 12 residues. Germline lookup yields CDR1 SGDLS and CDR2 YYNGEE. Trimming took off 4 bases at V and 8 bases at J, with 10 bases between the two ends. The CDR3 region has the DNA TGTGCCAGCAGCTCAACGAGGGATGAGCAGTTCTTC. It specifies CASSSTRDEQFF.

The chain's CDR3 is CASSARLNNYGYTF. CDR3 nucleotides: TGTGCCAGCAGCGCCCGACTGAATAACTATGGCTACACCTTC. The chain couples TRBV9 to TRBJ1-2; unclear D gene. CDR3 length: 14 residues. CDR1 is SGDLS and CDR2 is YYNGEE in the germline V gene. The V end was cut by 3 bases, the J end by 1 base, with 10 bases between.

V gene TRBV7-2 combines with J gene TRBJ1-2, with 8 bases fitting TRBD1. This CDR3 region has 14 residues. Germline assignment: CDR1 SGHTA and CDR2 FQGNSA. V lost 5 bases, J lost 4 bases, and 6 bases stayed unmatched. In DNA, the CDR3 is TGTGCCAGCAGCCCACAGGGGGGGGGCTATGGCTACACCTTC. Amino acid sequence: CASSPQGGGYGYTF.

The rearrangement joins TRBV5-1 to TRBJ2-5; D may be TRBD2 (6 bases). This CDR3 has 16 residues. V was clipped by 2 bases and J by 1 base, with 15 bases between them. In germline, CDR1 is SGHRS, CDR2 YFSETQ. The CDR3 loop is CASSFGWAGPQETQYF. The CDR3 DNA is TGCGCCAGCAGCTTTGGCTGGGCGGGGCCCCAAGAGACCCAGTACTTC.

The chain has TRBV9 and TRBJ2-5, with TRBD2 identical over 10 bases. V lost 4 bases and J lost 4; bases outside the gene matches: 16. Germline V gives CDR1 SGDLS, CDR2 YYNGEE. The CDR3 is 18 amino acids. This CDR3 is CASSPPLGSGGAGETQYF. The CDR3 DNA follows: TGTGCCAGCAGCCCCCCCCTTGGGAGCGGGGGGGCCGGAGAGACCCAGTACTTC.

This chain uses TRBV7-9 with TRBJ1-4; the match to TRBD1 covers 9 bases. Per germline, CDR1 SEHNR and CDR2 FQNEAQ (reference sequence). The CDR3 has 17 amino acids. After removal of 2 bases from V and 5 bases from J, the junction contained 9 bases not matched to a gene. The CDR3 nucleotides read TGTGCCAGCAGCTTACTGGGACAGGGCCTCGCGAATGAAAAACTGTTTTTT. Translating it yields CASSLLGQGLANEKLFF.